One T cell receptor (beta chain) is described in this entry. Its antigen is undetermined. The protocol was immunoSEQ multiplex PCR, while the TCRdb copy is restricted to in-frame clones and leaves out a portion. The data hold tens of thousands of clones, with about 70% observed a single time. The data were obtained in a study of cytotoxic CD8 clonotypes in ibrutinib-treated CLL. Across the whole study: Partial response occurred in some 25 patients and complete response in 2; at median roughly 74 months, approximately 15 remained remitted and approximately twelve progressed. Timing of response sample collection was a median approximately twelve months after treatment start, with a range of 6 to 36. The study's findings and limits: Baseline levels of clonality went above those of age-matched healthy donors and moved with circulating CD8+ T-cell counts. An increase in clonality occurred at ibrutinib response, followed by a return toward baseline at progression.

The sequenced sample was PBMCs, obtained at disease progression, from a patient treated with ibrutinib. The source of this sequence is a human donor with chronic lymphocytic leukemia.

The CDR3 loop reads CASSLGNTIYF. CDR3 DNA: TGTGCCAGCAGTTTGGGAAACACCATATATTTT. This sequence joins TRBV6-5 and TRBJ1-3; D ambiguous. This CDR3 comprises 11 residues. Germline CDR1 MNHEY, CDR2 SVGAGI. V was cut by 4 bases and J by 4 bases, with 2 bases left in between.